These T cell receptor beta chains were read from a single sample in a study of shared clonotypes between healthy human individuals. The protocol was immunoSEQ multiplex PCR, while the TCRdb copy is restricted to in-frame clones and leaves out a portion. This table has hundreds of thousands of clones, about 80% appearing once. The material sequenced was memory CD4+ T cells sorted from blood. Receptors originate from a woman aged 25-40 years in good health. The CDR3 runs from the conserved cysteine through the conserved F or W. The D gene is left open where the match is weak. Rows give clone size only sometimes, using once, few, many, or a class for an expanded clone.

j_call v_call cdr3_length d_call clone_size cdr3_nt cdr3_aa
TRBJ1-1 TRBV5-4 15 TRBD1 . TGTGCCAGCAGCTTTTGGACAGGGGGCCCCACTGAAGCTTTCTTT CASSFWTGGPTEAFF
TRBJ1-5 TRBV7-2 14 . . TGTGCCAGCAGCCCCCGGGACGGCAATCAGCCCCAGCATTTT CASSPRDGNQPQHF
TRBJ2-7 TRBV28 15 . . TGTGCCAGCGGCTCAAGTTCGACAGGTGCCTACGAGCAGTACTTC CASGSSSTGAYEQYF
TRBJ2-1 TRBV7-7 13 . . TGTGCCAGCAGCTCCACACTAGTCACTGAGCAGTTCTTC CASSSTLVTEQFF
TRBJ2-2 TRBV13 17 . . TGTGCCAGCAGCTTAGTGTCAAAGAGAGGGGCCTCAAAAGAGCTGTTTTTT CASSLVSKRGASKELFF
TRBJ2-1 TRBV20-1 11 . . TGCAGCTGGAGTGGCTACAATGAGCAGTTCTTC CSWSGYNEQFF
TRBJ2-7 TRBV28 12 . once TGTGCCAGCAGATCGACGGCCGGGGGGCAGTACTTC CASRSTAGGQYF
TRBJ2-7 TRBV29-1 15 . few TGCAGCGTTGGAGGACTCGGGGGCAGATCGGGTGAGCAGTACTTC CSVGGLGGRSGEQYF
TRBJ2-7 TRBV28 15 TRBD1 . TGTGCCAGCAGTGAGCCCGGGACAGGGAGAGTCGAGCAGTACTTC CASSEPGTGRVEQYF
TRBJ2-1 TRBV27 14 . . TGTGCCAGCAGTTTCGTTGGGGGCGACAATGAGCAGTTCTTC CASSFVGGDNEQFF
TRBJ2-2 TRBV28 15 . many TGTGCCAGCGTTTTCAGGGGTAGATATACCGGGGAGCTGTTTTTT CASVFRGRYTGELFF
TRBJ2-2 TRBV5-1 15 . . TGCGCCAGCACCCAAGGCCCTTCGAACACCGGGGAGCTGTTTTTT CASTQGPSNTGELFF
TRBJ1-5 TRBV7-9 14 TRBD1 . TGTGCCAGCAGCCCGGGACAGGACAATCAGCCCCAGCATTTT CASSPGQDNQPQHF
TRBJ2-7 TRBV6-1 15 . . TGTGCCAGCAGTGAAGGCGGGACGGGTCCCTACGAGCAGTACTTC CASSEGGTGPYEQYF
TRBJ2-3 TRBV6-5 16 TRBD2 . TGTGCCAGCAGTTCTTACACTAGCGGGACCCCTGATACGCAGTATTTT CASSSYTSGTPDTQYF
TRBJ2-1 TRBV20-1 10 . . TGCAGTGCTTTGAGGGGTGAGCAGTTCTTC CSALRGEQFF
TRBJ2-7 TRBV7-8 15 TRBD1 . TGTGCCAGCAGTAAACCGGGACAGGGGTTTTACGAGCAGTACTTC CASSKPGQGFYEQYF
TRBJ1-2 TRBV28 12 . . TGTGCCAGCAGTTCCAGGGCCTATGGCTACACCTTC CASSSRAYGYTF
TRBJ2-5 TRBV9 15 TRBD1 . TGTGCCAGCAGCGTGGGGGACAGTTTTGGTGGGACCCAGTACTTC CASSVGDSFGGTQYF
TRBJ1-4 TRBV4-2 14 . . TGTGCCAGCAGCCAGGGACTGGAGGGGGAAAAACTGTTTTTT CASSQGLEGEKLFF
TRBJ1-2 TRBV19 16 . few TGTGCCAGTAGTGCCAAACGGGTTTTGGACCGAAATGGCTACACCTTC CASSAKRVLDRNGYTF
TRBJ2-5 TRBV7-9 13 . . TGTGCCAGCAGCTTAGACCGGGAAGAGACCCAGTACTTC CASSLDREETQYF
TRBJ2-1 TRBV19 12 . . TGTGCCAGTAGTAGGGGGGACAATGAGCAGTTCTTC CASSRGDNEQFF
TRBJ2-1 TRBV9 14 . many TGTGCCAGCAGCGTAGCCGTTACAAGGGATGAGCAGTTCTTC CASSVAVTRDEQFF
TRBJ1-1 TRBV10-3 16 . . TGTGCCACCCGTAACAGACTATTAGGTATGAACACTGAAGCTTTCTTT CATRNRLLGMNTEAFF
TRBJ1-2 TRBV6-6 12 TRBD1 . TGTGCCAGCAGTCAGACAGGGTACGGCTACACCTTC CASSQTGYGYTF
TRBJ2-5 TRBV2 12 . few TGTGCCAGCAGTGATTTGATGGAGACCCAGTACTTC CASSDLMETQYF
TRBJ2-2 TRBV2 14 TRBD2 . TGTGCCAGCAGACTAGCGGATTACACCGGGGAGCTGTTTTTT CASRLADYTGELFF
TRBJ1-4 TRBV6-6 11 . . TGTGCCAGCAGCTCCAGTGAAAAACTGTTTTTT CASSSSEKLFF
TRBJ1-3 TRBV4-1 16 TRBD1 . TGCGCCAGCAGCCCAATCCTACAGGGGATAGGAAACACCATATATTTT CASSPILQGIGNTIYF
TRBJ2-5 TRBV19 15 TRBD2 . TGTGCCAGTAGTAGCTCGGGTCTAGCGGAAGAGACCCAGTACTTC CASSSSGLAEETQYF
TRBJ1-2 TRBV11-2 12 TRBD1 . TGTGCCAGCAGCTTAGGGGACAGCCGTTTCACCTTC CASSLGDSRFTF
TRBJ2-5 TRBV7-2 13 . . TGTGCCAGCAGCTTAGCGGTGGGGGAGACCCAGTACTTC CASSLAVGETQYF
TRBJ2-7 TRBV28 13 TRBD2 . TGTGCCAGCAGACTAGCGGGAGCCCACGAGCAGTACTTC CASRLAGAHEQYF
TRBJ1-3 TRBV2 16 . . TGTGCCAGCAGGTCCGGGGGGTCCTCCTCTGGAAACACCATATATTTT CASRSGGSSSGNTIYF
TRBJ2-1 TRBV7-9 17 . . TGTGCCAGCAGCCCCCTCCTTCGCGTTAGCTCCTACAATGAGCAGTTCTTC CASSPLLRVSSYNEQFF
TRBJ2-7 TRBV28 15 TRBD2 . TGTGCCAGTACGGCTAGCGGGACTAGCTCCTACGAGCAGTACTTC CASTASGTSSYEQYF
TRBJ1-5 TRBV18 16 . few TGTGCCAGCTCACCCTCCATTGTGAGGGGAAATCAGCCCCAGCATTTT CASSPSIVRGNQPQHF
TRBJ2-5 TRBV18 14 TRBD1 few TGTGCCAGCTCACGACAGGGGACCCAAGAGACCCAGTACTTC CASSRQGTQETQYF
TRBJ1-5 TRBV19 14 TRBD1 . TGTGCCAGTAGTACCACAGGGGGCGGGCAGCCCCAGCATTTT CASSTTGGGQPQHF
TRBJ1-3 TRBV6-5 15 TRBD1 . TGTGCCAGCAGAGCCTCAGGGGGCGCCGGAAACACCATATATTTT CASRASGGAGNTIYF
TRBJ2-7 TRBV29-1 13 TRBD1 . TGCAGCGTTGATGGTGACAGGGCCTACGAGCAGTACTTC CSVDGDRAYEQYF
TRBJ1-5 TRBV27 14 TRBD1 . TGTGCCAGCAGTGAACACAGGGGCCGGCAGCCCCAGCATTTT CASSEHRGRQPQHF
TRBJ2-1 TRBV27 14 . . TGTGCCAGCCTCCCTTCGGGCTCCTACAATGAGCAGTTCTTC CASLPSGSYNEQFF
TRBJ2-1 TRBV6-5 16 TRBD2 once TGTGCCAGCAGTTACGGGACTAGCGGGGTGGGTCATGAGCAGTTCTTC CASSYGTSGVGHEQFF